The present T cell receptor (beta chain) was sequenced within a study of blood T cell repertoires in COVID-19. On the study more broadly: Spain, Italy and the United States supplied samples that represented acute and convalescent COVID-19.

As handled by the study authors: Amplifying reference gene primers gave estimates of nucleated cell counts. Here immunoSEQ multiplex PCR was the method, and the copy in TCRdb shows in-frame clones only, minus some. D and trimming were read from the DNA, whereas the V and J calls and clone size are those reported in that table. The table has about 120,000 clones, 80% to 90% seen once. V shed 3 bases and J shed 0 bases, with 6 bases lying between them. Germline V lookup: CDR1 SEHNR, CDR2 FQNEAQ (reference sequence). The CDR3 is 14 residues long. This rearrangement joins TRBV7-9 to TRBJ2-1; no definite D call. Material: peripheral blood. This clonotype was obtained from a man in his 70s with active or convalescent COVID-19. CDR3 sequence (DNA): TGTGCCAGCAGCTTGACACGCTCCTACAATGAGCAGTTCTTC. Translating it yields CASSLTRSYNEQFF.